This is a list of T cell receptor beta chains from one sample in a study of cytomegalovirus exposure and HLA in healthy donors. Clones were sequenced by immunoSEQ multiplex PCR, and TCRdb holds only the in-frame ones, with some missing. The sample includes 150,000 to 200,000 clones, 79% of them seen just once. The sequenced sample consisted of PBMCs. The receptors were sampled from a woman between 50 and 59 years old in good health and CMV-seronegative. Each CDR3 is given with its conserved first and last residue. D genes are given only for firm matches. The listing skips clone size in some rows; elsewhere it reads once, few, many or a size class.

DNA: TGTGCCAGTAGTCGAGGCTCTAGCGGGAGGACCTTTTACGAGCAGTACTTC; CDR3: CASSRGSSGRTFYEQYF; D: TRBD2; V: TRBV19; size: -; J: TRBJ2-7
DNA: TGTGCCAGCAGTGACGCCCAGTGGGCCGCTGAAGCTTTCTTT; CDR3: CASSDAQWAAEAFF; D: -; V: TRBV25-1; size: -; J: TRBJ1-1
DNA: TGTGCCAGCAGCTCCGTAATAGCGGGGGGACTATTACAAGAGACCCAGTACTTC; CDR3: CASSSVIAGGLLQETQYF; D: TRBD2; V: TRBV7-8; size: -; J: TRBJ2-5
DNA: TGTGCCAGCAGCGTAGGTCCAGGCCTCACAGATACGCAGTATTTT; CDR3: CASSVGPGLTDTQYF; D: -; V: TRBV9; size: -; J: TRBJ2-3
DNA: TGTGCCAGCAGTGAAACCCGGACAAACTATGGCTACACCTTC; CDR3: CASSETRTNYGYTF; D: -; V: TRBV2; size: -; J: TRBJ1-2
DNA: TGTGCCACTAACAGGGTAATGAACACTGAAGCTTTCTTT; CDR3: CATNRVMNTEAFF; D: -; V: TRBV6-1; size: -; J: TRBJ1-1
DNA: TGTGCCAGCAGTGGGGACAGGGGGATGAATGAGCAGTTCTTC; CDR3: CASSGDRGMNEQFF; D: TRBD1; V: TRBV2; size: few; J: TRBJ2-1
DNA: TGTGCCAGCTCACCCGTCAGAACCCACCCATCGGGGAATGAGCAGTTCTTC; CDR3: CASSPVRTHPSGNEQFF; D: -; V: TRBV18; size: -; J: TRBJ2-1
DNA: TGTGCCAGCAGTGCTAGACCAGGAGGCGGGGGCACTGAAGCTTTCTTT; CDR3: CASSARPGGGGTEAFF; D: -; V: TRBV6-4; size: few; J: TRBJ1-1
DNA: TGTGCCAGGGCGCGGGAGAGGTACGAGCAGTACTTC; CDR3: CARARERYEQYF; D: -; V: TRBV21-1; size: few; J: TRBJ2-7
DNA: TGCGCCAGCAGTGAACCCATGGGACACCTGAATGAAAAACTGTTTTTT; CDR3: CASSEPMGHLNEKLFF; D: -; V: TRBV10-2; size: -; J: TRBJ1-4
DNA: TGTGCCAGCAGCTTAGCGGTGGGGCCAAGCTACGAGCAGTACTTC; CDR3: CASSLAVGPSYEQYF; D: -; V: TRBV7-2; size: few; J: TRBJ2-7
DNA: TGTGCCAGCAGTTACTATCAGGGTCCGAACACTGAAGCTTTCTTT; CDR3: CASSYYQGPNTEAFF; D: -; V: TRBV6-6; size: -; J: TRBJ1-1
DNA: TGTGCCATCAGTGAGCCGGACCAGGGGCGCATAGCCTACGAGCAGTACTTC; CDR3: CAISEPDQGRIAYEQYF; D: -; V: TRBV6-1; size: few; J: TRBJ2-7
DNA: TGTGCCTGCCCACCTACGGGGGTGCGTCGGGTGAACACTGAAGCTTTCTTT; CDR3: CACPPTGVRRVNTEAFF; D: -; V: TRBV30; size: -; J: TRBJ1-1
DNA: TGTGCCAGCTCACCTAAGGCCGCGGGGGAAATCACAGATACGCAGTATTTT; CDR3: CASSPKAAGEITDTQYF; D: TRBD2; V: TRBV18; size: -; J: TRBJ2-3
DNA: TGTGCCAGCTCACAGAGGGGGGGCGGCGAGCAGTACTTC; CDR3: CASSQRGGGEQYF; D: -; V: TRBV18; size: -; J: TRBJ2-7
DNA: TGTGCCAGCAGGGATGGGACTAGCGGATACAATGAGCAGTTCTTC; CDR3: CASRDGTSGYNEQFF; D: TRBD2; V: TRBV27; size: -; J: TRBJ2-1
DNA: TGCGCCAGCAGCCAAGATGTCGGCGGGGGCCCCACAGATACGCAGTATTTT; CDR3: CASSQDVGGGPTDTQYF; D: -; V: TRBV4-3; size: once; J: TRBJ2-3
DNA: TGTGCCTGGAGTTTAGGGGTCGCTGGCTACACCTTC; CDR3: CAWSLGVAGYTF; D: -; V: TRBV30; size: -; J: TRBJ1-2
DNA: TGTGCCAGCAGCTTAACCGGGACTAGCGGGTACAATGAGCAGTTCTTC; CDR3: CASSLTGTSGYNEQFF; D: TRBD2; V: TRBV13; size: -; J: TRBJ2-1
DNA: TGTGCCAGCAGTCCTCCGACAGGGGGATCACCCCTCCACTTT; CDR3: CASSPPTGGSPLHF; D: TRBD1; V: TRBV27; size: -; J: TRBJ1-6
DNA: TGTGCCAGCAGACCTAGCGGGGGGCCCCGCGATGAGCAGTTCTTC; CDR3: CASRPSGGPRDEQFF; D: TRBD2; V: TRBV7-9; size: -; J: TRBJ2-1
DNA: TGTGCCAGCAGTCCGATGACTAGCGGGAGAACAAATGAGCAGTTCTTC; CDR3: CASSPMTSGRTNEQFF; D: TRBD2; V: TRBV28; size: -; J: TRBJ2-1
DNA: TGTGCCAGCAGGGTAAATAGGGGGACTGAAGCTTTCTTT; CDR3: CASRVNRGTEAFF; D: -; V: TRBV28; size: -; J: TRBJ1-1
DNA: TGTGCCAGCAGCCCAGGGACAGGGGGCAAGCCCCAGCATTTT; CDR3: CASSPGTGGKPQHF; D: TRBD1; V: TRBV7-8; size: -; J: TRBJ1-5
DNA: TGTGCCAGCAGCCCCCCGTCCGGGGAGCTGTTTTTT; CDR3: CASSPPSGELFF; D: -; V: TRBV7-9; size: -; J: TRBJ2-2
DNA: TGTGCCAGTAGTACGTCCCGGGTAGATACGCAGTATTTT; CDR3: CASSTSRVDTQYF; D: -; V: TRBV19; size: few; J: TRBJ2-3
DNA: TGTGCCAGCTCACTCGCTTCCCTAAGAAACACCATATATTTT; CDR3: CASSLASLRNTIYF; D: -; V: TRBV18; size: -; J: TRBJ1-3
DNA: TGTGCCAGTAGTTCTGGGACTAGCGGGAGGGCCGGGGAGCTGTTTTTT; CDR3: CASSSGTSGRAGELFF; D: TRBD2; V: TRBV19; size: -; J: TRBJ2-2
DNA: TGTGCCAGCAGTGAGTTTCAGGGGATCTCTGGAAACACCATATATTTT; CDR3: CASSEFQGISGNTIYF; D: -; V: TRBV2; size: -; J: TRBJ1-3
DNA: TGTGCCAGCTCCCAGGGGTACACTGAAGCTTTCTTT; CDR3: CASSQGYTEAFF; D: -; V: TRBV25-1; size: -; J: TRBJ1-1
DNA: TGTGCCAGCAGTTCCAGCGGGGGGCCAGATACGCAGTATTTT; CDR3: CASSSSGGPDTQYF; D: TRBD2; V: TRBV28; size: -; J: TRBJ2-3
DNA: TGTGCCAGCAGCTACAGGGGTAGTGCGAGGTCCTATAATTCCCCCCTCCACTTT; CDR3: CASSYRGSARSYNSPLHF; D: TRBD1; V: TRBV13; size: -; J: TRBJ1-6
DNA: TGTGCCAGCAGGGAAGGACTAGCGGCACGGCAGTACTTC; CDR3: CASREGLAARQYF; D: TRBD2; V: TRBV27; size: -; J: TRBJ2-7
DNA: TGCGCCAGCAGTCGAACTAGAGACACTGAAGCTTTCTTT; CDR3: CASSRTRDTEAFF; D: -; V: TRBV4-3; size: -; J: TRBJ1-1
DNA: TGTGCCAGCAGATCCGACAGGGACTATGGCTACACCTTC; CDR3: CASRSDRDYGYTF; D: TRBD1; V: TRBV6-5; size: few; J: TRBJ1-2
DNA: TGTGCCAGCAGTTACGCAGGGGAAATGAACACTGAAGCTTTCTTT; CDR3: CASSYAGEMNTEAFF; D: -; V: TRBV6-5; size: -; J: TRBJ1-1
DNA: TGTGCCAGCAGACTTGGACAGGGGACACTCCTAGGCTACGAGCAGTACTTC; CDR3: CASRLGQGTLLGYEQYF; D: TRBD1; V: TRBV27; size: -; J: TRBJ2-7
DNA: TGTGCCAGCAGTAGACAGGGGTTGTCGGAGACCCAGTACTTC; CDR3: CASSRQGLSETQYF; D: TRBD1; V: TRBV2; size: -; J: TRBJ2-5
DNA: TGTGCCAGCAGCCCCGCGGCGGTAGATACGCAGTATTTT; CDR3: CASSPAAVDTQYF; D: -; V: TRBV11-2; size: few; J: TRBJ2-3
DNA: TGTGCCAGCCAAAACCGACAGACCGGCTACACCTTC; CDR3: CASQNRQTGYTF; D: -; V: TRBV6-1; size: -; J: TRBJ1-2
DNA: TGTGCCAGCAGTCCAGGGGGCCAGGCTAATGAAAAACTGTTTTTT; CDR3: CASSPGGQANEKLFF; D: TRBD1; V: TRBV28; size: -; J: TRBJ1-4
DNA: TGTGCCAGCAGTACACAGGGGGCTAGCTCCTACGAGCAGTACTTC; CDR3: CASSTQGASSYEQYF; D: TRBD1; V: TRBV7-9; size: once; J: TRBJ2-7
DNA: TGTGCCAGCTCACCACAGGAGGCTCTCGAGCAGTACTTC; CDR3: CASSPQEALEQYF; D: -; V: TRBV18; size: -; J: TRBJ2-7
DNA: TGTGCCAGCAGCTCGCGACAGGGGGAAAACACTGAAGCTTTCTTT; CDR3: CASSSRQGENTEAFF; D: TRBD1; V: TRBV7-2; size: few; J: TRBJ1-1
DNA: TGCGCCAGCAGCCAAGAGTGGGGCGGGGGGTTGGAGACCCAGTACTTC; CDR3: CASSQEWGGGLETQYF; D: TRBD2; V: TRBV4-3; size: -; J: TRBJ2-5
DNA: TGTGCCAGCAGCCAAACAGGGGGCAGGGAGCCCCAGCATTTT; CDR3: CASSQTGGREPQHF; D: TRBD1; V: TRBV5-8; size: few; J: TRBJ1-5
DNA: TGTGCTGAAGCACGGAGGGCTGGTAGCACCGGGGAGCTGTTTTTT; CDR3: CAEARRAGSTGELFF; D: -; V: TRBV2; size: once; J: TRBJ2-2
DNA: TGTGCCAGCAGTACCTCTGCGGATTCACCCCTCCACTTT; CDR3: CASSTSADSPLHF; D: -; V: TRBV28; size: -; J: TRBJ1-6
DNA: TGTGCCAGCAGTTCGTACCGGGGGGGACTCGACACTGAAGCTTTCTTT; CDR3: CASSSYRGGLDTEAFF; D: -; V: TRBV28; size: once; J: TRBJ1-1
DNA: TGTGCCAGTAGTCTCGGGACAGAGGGGTTAAACATTCAGTACTTC; CDR3: CASSLGTEGLNIQYF; D: TRBD1; V: TRBV19; size: -; J: TRBJ2-4
DNA: TGTGCCTGGAGATGGCAGGGGGCTGGTGGCTACACCTTC; CDR3: CAWRWQGAGGYTF; D: TRBD1; V: TRBV30; size: -; J: TRBJ1-2
DNA: TGTGCCAGCACCAGAGACAGCCTCACCGGGGAGCTGTTTTTT; CDR3: CASTRDSLTGELFF; D: -; V: TRBV6-1; size: -; J: TRBJ2-2
DNA: TGCGCCAGCAGCCAAGATGGACTAGCGGGGGGGAATGAGCAGTTCTTC; CDR3: CASSQDGLAGGNEQFF; D: TRBD2; V: TRBV4-3; size: -; J: TRBJ2-1